The 8 T cell receptor beta chains below come from one sample, sequenced in a study of metastatic and nonmetastatic thyroid tumors. No treatment had been given to any patient before thyroid surgery. Via MiXCR, TCRdb re-called the PCR reads. The data show 35,000 to 40,000 clones, with about 26% seen just once and under 13% held by the top ten. The sequencing input was blood. All receptors come from a male donor with papillary thyroid cancer or a benign thyroid nodule (not recorded which). Some clones in this sample may be carry-over from other donors' samples.

This clone occurred many times. This chain uses TRBV10-3 with TRBJ2-1; 7 bases map to TRBD1. CDR3 length equals 14 residues. The junction had 5 bases not matched to a gene; V was cut back by 7 bases and J by 2 bases. Per the germline V gene, CDR1 is ENHRY and CDR2 is SYGVKD. The CDR3 coding sequence is TGTGCCATCAACCGACAGGGAGCCTACAATGAGCAGTTCTTC. Translation gives CAINRQGAYNEQFF.

This clone has at least ten counts. The rearrangement joins TRBV20-1 to TRBJ2-7; no clear D. CDR3 length: 12 amino acids. Germline CDR1 reads DFQATT; CDR2 reads SNEGSKA (reference sequence). Trimming took off 2 bases at V and 3 bases at J, with 8 bases between the two ends. The CDR3 reads CSARSVFYEQYF. The DNA for the CDR3 is TGCAGTGCTAGATCCGTATTCTACGAGCAGTACTTC.

This clone was found once. The rearrangement joins TRBV30 to TRBJ2-2; tentatively, D is TRBD1 or TRBD2 (5 bases each). The CDR3 covers 13 residues. Germline assignment: CDR1 GTSNPN and CDR2 SVGIG (reference sequence). With 3 bases removed from V and 5 bases from J, the gap between germline ends came to 10 bases. DNA for the CDR3: TGTGCCTGGAGACCTGGGGGTACCGGGGAGCTGTTTTTT. Translated: CAWRPGGTGELFF. The entire variable domain, with the rest obtained from reference TRBV30 and TRBJ2-2, is as follows: SQTIHQWPATLVQPVGSPLSLECTVEGTSNPNLYWYRQAAGRGLQLLFYSVGIGQISSEVPQNLSASRPQDRQFILSSKKLLLSDSGFYLCAWRPGGTGELFFGEGSRLTVL.

The gene calls are TRBV18 and TRBJ2-3; no definite D call. The V gene lost 2 bases and the J gene lost 2 bases, with 11 bases spanning the gap. The CDR3 sequence is 15 residues long. Looked up from germline, CDR1 is KGHSH and CDR2 is LQKENI. The CDR3 sequence: CASSPIRVLTDTQYF. Written as DNA, the CDR3 is TGTGCCAGCTCACCAATAAGGGTCCTCACAGATACGCAGTATTTT. The whole variable domain, filled in from reference TRBV18 and TRBJ2-3, reads NAGVMQNPRHLVRRRGQEARLRCSPMKGHSHVYWYRQLPEEGLKFMVYLQKENIIDESGMPKERFSAEFPKEGPSILRIQQVVRGDSAAYFCASSPIRVLTDTQYFGPGTRLTVL.

This clone was detected a few times. This sequence joins TRBV24-1 and TRBJ1-2; 7 bases are a match to TRBD1. CDR1 is KGHDR, CDR2 SFDVKD, per germline. The J segment lost 7 bases and the V segment lost 2 bases, leaving 9 bases of the junction unmatched. This CDR3 region has 15 residues. CDR3 nucleotide sequence: TGTGCCACCAGTGATTACAGGGGAGGCATTGGTGGCTACACCTTC. Amino acids: CATSDYRGGIGGYTF.

This clone was observed a single time. The chain carries TRBV5-4 and TRBJ1-3; 7 nucleotides align to TRBD1. The CDR3 length is 17 residues. V lost 2 bases and J lost 0; bases outside the gene matches: 8. Germline V gene lookup returns CDR1 SGHNT and CDR2 YYREEE (reference sequence). CDR3 nucleotides: TGTGCCAGCAGCTTCCACCCGGACAGGAGCTCTGGAAACACCATATATTTT. It translates to CASSFHPDRSSGNTIYF.

The chain links TRBV11-2 to TRBJ2-7; 9 bases are shared with TRBD1. Germline V gene data show CDR1 as SGHAT and CDR2 as FQNNGV. The junction had 6 bases not matched to a gene; V was cut back by 0 bases and J by 6 bases. This CDR3 spans 15 amino acids. The CDR3 loop reads CASSLDPGTGFEQYF. Written as DNA, the CDR3 is TGTGCCAGCAGCTTAGATCCCGGGACAGGGTTCGAGCAGTACTTC.

J is TRBJ2-5 and V is TRBV24-1, with 12 bases lining up with TRBD1. V was clipped by 4 bases and J by 5 bases; unmatched bases: 7. Germline lookup yields CDR1 KGHDR and CDR2 SFDVKD. This CDR3 is built from 16 residues. CDR3 in DNA: TGTGCCACCAGTGACACCGGGACAGGGGGCCGGGAGACCCAGTACTTC. It translates to CATSDTGTGGRETQYF.